These T cell receptor beta chains were read from a single sample in a study of control samples from healthy donors and cancer patients. The table came from immunoSEQ multiplex PCR; TCRdb's copy has only in-frame clones and leaves some out. The table has 140,000 to 150,000 clones, roughly 89% seen once; the top ten hold less than 5%. The sequencing input was blood. These receptors all come from a man younger than 40 in good health. Each CDR3 is given with its conserved first and last residue. A D gene is named only where the DNA matches it firmly. Expanded clones are given a class, and other clones once, few, many or no size at all.

d_gene	v_gene	j_gene	abundance	CDR3nt	CDR3aa
-	TRBV18	TRBJ1-1	-	TGTGCCAGCTCAGGGGATGGCAGTCAAGCTTTCTTT	CASSGDGSQAFF
-	TRBV6-4	TRBJ2-1	-	TGTGCCAGCAGTGACTCGGACTACAATGAGCAGTTCTTC	CASSDSDYNEQFF
-	TRBV14	TRBJ2-7	-	TGTGCCAGCAGCCAAGAGCTGGGACCCCGGGGGCGCGAGCAGTACTTC	CASSQELGPRGREQYF
TRBD2	TRBV24-1	TRBJ2-2	-	TGTGCCACCAGTGATTTGAAGCGGGAGGGTTTCGGCACCGGGGAGCTGTTTTTT	CATSDLKREGFGTGELFF
TRBD1	TRBV4-2	TRBJ1-2	-	TGTGCCAGCAGCCCGCAGCAGGGGGACAGCCTCTATGGCTACACCTTC	CASSPQQGDSLYGYTF
-	TRBV12-3/TRBV12-4	TRBJ2-5	-	TGTGCCAGCTCCAGCGGCGGAGGGACCCAGTACTTC	CASSSGGGTQYF
TRBD1	TRBV5-1	TRBJ2-1	-	TGCGCCAGCAGCTTCCGGGACAGGGGGCACGATGAGCAGTTCTTC	CASSFRDRGHDEQFF
-	TRBV5-1	TRBJ1-3	-	TGCGCCAGCAGCGCCTACGGGGACCCAAGAAACACCATATATTTT	CASSAYGDPRNTIYF
TRBD2	TRBV11-2	TRBJ2-7	-	TGTGCCAGCAGCTTAGGACTAGCGGGGGGATACGAGCAGTACTTC	CASSLGLAGGYEQYF
-	TRBV13	TRBJ2-5	-	TGTGCCAGCAGCTTCGGAGAGCAGGAGACCCAGTACTTC	CASSFGEQETQYF
TRBD1	TRBV27	TRBJ2-7	-	TGTGCCAGCAGAGTTAAAAGACAGGGTATATACGAGCAGTACTTC	CASRVKRQGIYEQYF
-	TRBV29-1	TRBJ2-5	-	TGCAGCGTTGAAGATCTAGCAGGGGAGACCCAGTACTTC	CSVEDLAGETQYF
TRBD1	TRBV29-1	TRBJ1-1	-	TGCAGCGTACAGGGGATGAACACTGAAGCTTTCTTT	CSVQGMNTEAFF
-	TRBV18	TRBJ2-1	-	TGTGCCAGCTCACCGCGACCGACCTCCTACAATGAGCAGTTCTTC	CASSPRPTSYNEQFF
TRBD2	TRBV3-1/TRBV3-2	TRBJ2-1	-	TGTGCCAGCAGCCAGGTCCTAGCGGGGGTGCCCAGGGAAGAGCAGTTCTTC	CASSQVLAGVPREEQFF
-	TRBV27	TRBJ2-5	once	TGTGCCAGCAGTTTACAGGGAAGGCAAGAGACCCAGTACTTC	CASSLQGRQETQYF
-	TRBV21-1	TRBJ2-7	-	TGTGCCAGCACCACAGGGAGCGAACCCTACGAGCAGTACTTC	CASTTGSEPYEQYF
-	TRBV19	TRBJ1-1	-	TGTGCCAGCGGGAAAGGGGAGTGGGCTGACACTGAAGCTTTCTTT	CASGKGEWADTEAFF
-	TRBV11-3	TRBJ1-3	-	TGTGCCAGCAGCTCTGACAGCTCTGGAAACACCATATATTTT	CASSSDSSGNTIYF
-	TRBV6-2/TRBV6-3	TRBJ1-2	-	TGTGCCAGCAGCCCGACAGCTAACTATGGCTACACCTTC	CASSPTANYGYTF
-	TRBV5-1	TRBJ2-5	-	TGCGCCAGCAGCTTGTTGAACGGGAAAGAGACCCAGTACTTC	CASSLLNGKETQYF
TRBD2	TRBV5-1	TRBJ2-7	-	TGCGCCAGCAGCCAGTTTGCGGGGGGCTCCTACGAGCAGTACTTC	CASSQFAGGSYEQYF
-	TRBV7-3	TRBJ2-5	-	TGTGCCAGCAGCTTAGTTCGTCAAGAGACCCAGTACTTC	CASSLVRQETQYF
TRBD2	TRBV2	TRBJ2-1	-	TGTGCCAGCAGTGAAGGGACTAGCGGGAGGGCCTATGAGCAGTTCTTC	CASSEGTSGRAYEQFF
TRBD2	TRBV5-1	TRBJ2-2	-	TGCGCCAGCAGCTCGACAGGACTAGCGGGGGTGAACACCGGGGAGCTGTTTTTT	CASSSTGLAGVNTGELFF
-	TRBV6-5	TRBJ1-6	-	TGTGCCAGCAGTTACGGACGGACTAACAATTCACCCCTCCACTTT	CASSYGRTNNSPLHF
-	TRBV6-2/TRBV6-3	TRBJ2-7	-	TGTGCCAGCAGTTACAGTTCCTACGAGCAGTACTTC	CASSYSSYEQYF
TRBD1	TRBV27	TRBJ1-4	-	TGTGCCAGCAGTCCCCCGGACAGGGCGGGAACTAATGAAAAACTGTTTTTT	CASSPPDRAGTNEKLFF